These 22 T cell receptor beta chains were sequenced from one sample in a study of OX40 agonist ivuxolimab in advanced cancers. Clones were sequenced by immunoSEQ multiplex PCR, and TCRdb holds only the in-frame ones, with some missing. The data show some 87,000 clones, over 85% seen once. Here the sequenced sample was CD4+ or CD8+ T cells sorted from blood, taken in a trial of the OX40 agonist ivuxolimab. Receptor source: an adult with an advanced solid tumor such as melanoma, head and neck, liver or kidney cancer.

This clone was detected a few times. The genes are TRBV9 and TRBJ1-1, with 9 bases matching TRBD1. V lost 5 bases, J lost 8 bases, and 4 bases stayed unmatched. This CDR3 is built from 12 residues. Germline values: CDR1 SGDLS, CDR2 YYNGEE. The CDR3 spells CASSHGQGEAFF. CDR3 DNA: TGTGCCAGCAGTCACGGACAGGGGGAAGCTTTCTTT.

This clone was recorded once. This sequence joins TRBV5-4 and TRBJ2-7; the D gene is possibly TRBD1 (5 bases). Germline V gene sequence: CDR1 SGHNT, CDR2 YYREEE (reference sequence). The CDR3 is 15 residues long. Trimming pared 5 bases from V and 2 bases from J, leaving 17 bases between. CDR3 sequence (DNA): TGTGCCAGCAGTCTTGAGGACACGAGGACCTACGAGCAGTACTTC. This codes for CASSLEDTRTYEQYF.

This clone was found once. The rearrangement uses TRBV25-1 and TRBJ2-7; 7 bases map to TRBD1. V dropped 5 bases and J dropped 2; count of bases not matched to a gene: 9. Germline CDR1 MGHDK, CDR2 SYGVNS. CDR3 length equals 15 residues. This CDR3 reads CASSSRQGQTYEQYF. CDR3 sequence (DNA): TGTGCCAGCAGTTCCCGACAGGGACAGACCTACGAGCAGTACTTC.

This clone was detected once. The V call is TRBV20-1, the J call TRBJ2-5; the D gene could be TRBD1 or TRBD2 (6 bases each). The CDR3 runs to 10 residues. CDR1 is DFQATT and CDR2 is SNEGSKA in the germline V gene (reference sequence). CDR3 protein: CAWGAPTQYF. The CDR3 nucleotides read TGCGCCTGGGGGGCGCCGACCCAGTACTTC.

A single count supports this clone. The chain combines TRBV10-3 with TRBJ2-7; the D is unclear. CDR1 and CDR2 (germline): ENHRY, SYGVKD. The CDR3 consists of 15 residues. Trimming took 2 bases from V and 0 from J, leaving 11 bases between them. CDR3 residues: CAISEPGRSSYEQYF. The CDR3 DNA reads TGTGCCATCAGTGAGCCTGGTCGGAGCTCCTACGAGCAGTACTTC.

This chain joins TRBV5-4 and TRBJ1-1, with D unclear. CDR1 is SGHNT and CDR2 is YYREEE in the germline V gene (reference sequence). The V end lost 0 bases, the J end lost 8 bases, and 5 bases lay between the germline ends. The CDR3 sequence is 11 residues long. In nucleotides, the CDR3 is TGTGCCAGCAGCTTGGGGGAAGAAGCTTTCTTT. This gives the protein CASSLGEEAFF.

Notes on this clone: Other DNA sequences within the sample encode an identical CDR3. J is TRBJ2-7 and V is TRBV9; TRBD1 aligns across 11 bases. The CDR3 is 14 residues long. Germline CDR1 and CDR2: SGDLS and YYNGEE. The trim removed 3 bases at V and 4 bases at J, leaving 3 bases unmatched. The CDR3 nucleotides read TGTGCCAGCAGCGCAGGGACAGGGGGGTACGAGCAGTACTTC. Translation: CASSAGTGGYEQYF.

The chain is built from TRBV29-1 and TRBJ2-7, with 12 nucleotides matching TRBD2. This CDR3 spans 20 amino acids. In germline, CDR1 is SQVTM, CDR2 ANQGSEA. The V segment lost 7 bases and the J segment 3 bases; nucleotides outside the gene matches: 25. The CDR3 reads CSAPLGGFERTSGVYYEQYF. For the CDR3, the DNA is TGCAGCGCGCCGTTGGGGGGTTTTGAGAGGACTAGCGGGGTATACTACGAGCAGTACTTC.

The J gene is TRBJ2-6, the V gene TRBV5-5, with D perhaps assigned TRBD1 or TRBD2 (5 bases each). The CDR3 is made up of 14 amino acids. Germline V gene data show CDR1 as SGHKS and CDR2 as YYEKEE (reference sequence). The V end was cut by 5 bases, the J end by 4 bases, with 10 bases between. This chain's CDR3 is CASSSGRGANVLTF. CDR3 nucleotide sequence: TGTGCCAGCAGTTCGGGGCGCGGGGCCAACGTCCTGACTTTC.

There are a few counts of this clone. Different DNA sequences within this sample yield the same CDR3. The chain carries TRBV11-2 and TRBJ2-7; D is unresolved. V was trimmed by 1 base and J by 2 bases, leaving 6 bases between them. The CDR3 is 13 amino acids. Germline V gives CDR1 SGHAT, CDR2 FQNNGV. In DNA form, the CDR3 reads TGTGCCAGCAGCTTAGGTGGCCCCTACGAGCAGTACTTC. This codes for CASSLGGPYEQYF.

The V gene is TRBV27, the J gene TRBJ1-1, with TRBD1 matching over 8 bases. After removal of 5 bases from V and 0 bases from J, the junction contained 5 bases not matched to a gene. Germline loops: CDR1 MNHEY, CDR2 SMNVEV (reference sequence). This CDR3 contains 15 residues. CDR3 residues: CASSPTDRVNTEAFF. In DNA, the CDR3 is TGTGCCAGCAGTCCTACGGACAGGGTGAACACTGAAGCTTTCTTT.

The sample holds a few counts of this clone. The chain carries TRBV28 and TRBJ2-7; 10 bases agree with TRBD1. CDR1 is MDHEN and CDR2 is SYDVKM in the germline V gene. There are 14 residues in the CDR3. V lost 5 bases to trimming and J lost 5 bases; unmatched junction nucleotides: 6. CDR3 DNA sequence: TGTGCCAGCAGTGCCGGGACAGGGGCAGACGAGCAGTACTTC. It codes for CASSAGTGADEQYF.

The chain employs TRBV11-2 and TRBJ2-2; D possibly corresponds to TRBD1 (5 bases). V lost 5 bases, J lost 6 bases, and 16 bases lay in between. This CDR3 has 15 amino acids. Germline values: CDR1 SGHAT, CDR2 FQNNGV. The CDR3 region has the DNA TGTGCCAGCAGCCCTGTTGCCAGGGTCCCCGGGGAGCTGTTTTTT. This translates into CASSPVARVPGELFF. Drawing the rest from reference TRBV11-2 and TRBJ2-2, the complete variable domain is EAGVAQSPRYKIIEKRQSVAFWCNPISGHATLYWYQQILGQGPKLLIQFQNNGVVDDSQLPKDRFSAERLKGVDSTLKIQPAKLEDSAVYLCASSPVARVPGELFFGEGSRLTVL.

The genes are TRBV6-6 and TRBJ2-1; 10 bases fit TRBD1. The CDR3 has 15 amino acids. The V gene end was trimmed by 5 bases and the J gene end by 7 bases; junction bases not matched to a gene: 8. CDR1 is MNHNY, CDR2 SVGAGI, per germline (reference sequence). Here the CDR3 DNA reads TGTGCCAGCAGTCACGGGACAGGGGCGGTGAATGAGCAGTTCTTC. Encoded protein: CASSHGTGAVNEQFF.

The chain recombines TRBV9 with TRBJ1-2; 9 bases line up with TRBD1. The CDR3 covers 15 residues. V lost 3 bases to trimming and J lost 1 base; unmatched junction nucleotides: 4. Germline values: CDR1 SGDLS, CDR2 YYNGEE. This CDR3 reads CASSGHRGLNYGYTF. The DNA of the CDR3 is TGTGCCAGCAGCGGACACAGGGGGCTTAACTATGGCTACACCTTC.

This rearrangement joins TRBV2 to TRBJ2-4, with a tentative D call TRBD1 (6 bases). V lost 6 bases to trimming and J lost 15 bases, with 18 bases between them. Germline V CDR1 and CDR2: SNHLY, FYNNEI. CDR3 length equals 12 residues. The CDR3 DNA follows: TGTGCCAGCAGAGAGAACAGGGCCTTCTGGTACTTC. Encoded protein: CASRENRAFWYF.

V and J are TRBV30 and TRBJ2-7, with D possibly being TRBD1 or TRBD2 (5 bases each). The CDR3 totals 13 residues. Trimming left V 2 bases short and J 0 bases short, with 8 bases between. The germline V gene encodes CDR1 GTSNPN and CDR2 SVGIG (reference sequence). The CDR3 here is CAWSRDDSYEQYF. The CDR3 DNA reads as TGTGCCTGGAGTCGGGACGACTCCTACGAGCAGTACTTC.

The chain is built from TRBV6-5 and TRBJ1-1, with D perhaps TRBD1 (6 bases). The CDR3 runs 15 residues. Trimming pared 2 bases from V and 5 bases from J, leaving 15 bases between. Per germline, CDR1 MNHEY and CDR2 SVGAGI. Written as DNA, the CDR3 is TGTGCCAGCAGTTACCCAACCCAGGGGCGAACTGAAGCTTTCTTT. Residues: CASSYPTQGRTEAFF.

The chain recombines TRBV5-6 with TRBJ2-7; TRBD2 is a possible D gene (6 bases). Germline V gene lookup returns CDR1 SGHDT and CDR2 YYEEEE. This CDR3 is 13 amino acids long. V was clipped by 4 bases and J by 4 bases, with 12 bases between them. This CDR3 reads CASSDTSRYEQYF. CDR3 bases: TGTGCCAGCAGCGACACTAGCAGATACGAGCAGTACTTC. The variable domain in full, completed from reference TRBV5-6 and TRBJ2-7, reads DAGVTQSPTHLIKTRGQQVTLRCSPKSGHDTVSWYQQALGQGPQFIFQYYEEEERQRGNFPDRFSGHQFPNYSSELNVNALLLGDSALYLCASSDTSRYEQYFGPGTRLTVT.

The chain combines TRBV9 with TRBJ2-7, with D possibly TRBD1 on 6 matching bases. From germline, CDR1 is SGDLS and CDR2 YYNGEE. This CDR3 comprises 13 residues. Trimming took off 3 bases at V and 2 bases at J, with 9 bases between the two ends. CDR3 region: CASSAGQPYEQYF. The DNA of the CDR3 is TGTGCCAGCAGCGCAGGACAGCCCTACGAGCAGTACTTC.

The gene calls are TRBV5-5 and TRBJ2-7; D gene uncertain. The germline V gene encodes CDR1 SGHKS and CDR2 YYEKEE (reference sequence). This CDR3 is 14 amino acids long. V was cut by 4 bases and J by 1 base, with 12 bases left in between. The CDR3 sequence: CASSQAGVSYEQYF. Here the CDR3 DNA reads TGTGCCAGCAGCCAAGCTGGGGTTTCCTACGAGCAGTACTTC.

V and J are TRBV4-3 and TRBJ1-6; D perhaps matches TRBD1 (6 bases). The germline V gene encodes CDR1 LGHNA and CDR2 YSLEER. The CDR3 covers 16 residues. V lost 6 bases to trimming and J lost 4 bases, with 16 bases between them. The CDR3 sequence is CASRKGTGSYNSPLHF. CDR3 bases: TGCGCCAGCAGAAAGGGAACAGGGTCTTATAATTCACCCCTCCACTTT.